The TCR beta chain under discussion was sequenced for a study of cytomegalovirus exposure and HLA in healthy donors. General observations from the study: The study labeled fewer than 200 TCR beta chains cytomegalovirus-associated.

This clone showed up just once. Its antigen is unknown. In the PCR, 60 Vbeta and 13 Jbeta primers were used. The repertoire was sequenced with immunoSEQ multiplex PCR; TCRdb's copy has only in-frame clones and lacks some. The table includes about 140,000 clones, approximately 71% detected once. Although they were nominally healthy when sampled, donors likely had unrecorded immune exposures. Germline trimming cut 0 bases from V and 1 base from J; bases unmatched to any gene: 6. From germline, CDR1 is SGHRS and CDR2 YFSETQ. The CDR3 loop spans 17 amino acids. Specimen: PBMCs. The receptor comes from a man younger than 35 in good health and CMV-seropositive. The chain carries TRBV5-1 and TRBJ2-1, with 8 positions matching TRBD2. The CDR3 sequence: CASSLAGLAGSYNEQFF. The CDR3 DNA follows: TGCGCCAGCAGCTTGGCCGGTCTAGCGGGTTCCTACAATGAGCAGTTCTTC. The variable domain in full, with the rest retrieved from reference TRBV5-1 and TRBJ2-1, is KAGVTQTPRYLIKTRGQQVTLSCSPISGHRSVSWYQQTPGQGLQFLFEYFSETQRNKGNFPGRFSGRQFSNSRSEMNVSTLELGDSALYLCASSLAGLAGSYNEQFFGPGTRLTVL.